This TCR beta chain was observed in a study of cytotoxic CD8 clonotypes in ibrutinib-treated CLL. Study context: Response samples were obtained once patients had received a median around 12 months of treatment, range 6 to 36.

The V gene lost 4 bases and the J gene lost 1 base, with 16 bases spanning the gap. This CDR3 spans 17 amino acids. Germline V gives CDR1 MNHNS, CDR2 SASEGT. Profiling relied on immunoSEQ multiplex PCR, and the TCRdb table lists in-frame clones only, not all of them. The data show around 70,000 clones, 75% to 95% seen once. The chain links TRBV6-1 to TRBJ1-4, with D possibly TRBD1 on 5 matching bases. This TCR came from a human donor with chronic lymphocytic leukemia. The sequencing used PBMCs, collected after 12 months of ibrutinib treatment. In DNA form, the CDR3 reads TGTGCCAGCAGTGTCCACCAGGGCGGTTTAACTAATGAAAAACTGTTTTTT. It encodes CASSVHQGGLTNEKLFF.